The 17 T cell receptor beta chains below were found in one sample sequenced in a study of shared clonotypes between healthy human individuals. The assay was immunoSEQ multiplex PCR, and TCRdb's table has in-frame clones only and misses some. Of about 1 million clones listed, more than 65% are singletons. Sequencing used memory CD4+ T cells sorted from blood. Documented subset: CD45RA-negative fraction. The receptors stem from a man aged 18-30 years in good health.

The CDR3 here is CASAQRVSSGANVLTF. The CDR3 DNA reads as TGCGCCAGCGCCCAACGTGTTAGCTCTGGGGCCAACGTCCTGACTTTC. This chain connects TRBV5-1 to TRBJ2-6; D is undetermined. Trimming stripped 7 bases from V and 0 bases from J, with 14 bases between. From germline, CDR1 is SGHRS and CDR2 YFSETQ. This CDR3 is built from 16 residues.

The rearrangement joins TRBV25-1 to TRBJ2-2; 9 bases agree with TRBD2. The germline V gene has CDR1 MGHDK and CDR2 SYGVNS. The junction had 3 bases not matched to a gene; V was cut back by 5 bases and J by 2 bases. This CDR3 has 15 residues. The CDR3 DNA is TGTGCCAGCAGTCGTAGCGGGAGTAACACCGGGGAGCTGTTTTTT. Its translation: CASSRSGSNTGELFF.

The rearrangement links TRBV2 to TRBJ2-6; D not resolved. The germline V gene encodes CDR1 SNHLY and CDR2 FYNNEI. CDR3 length: 14 amino acids. V lost 5 bases and J lost 2, with 7 bases in between. In DNA, the CDR3 is TGTGCCAGCAGTTTGGAAACTGGGGCCAACGTCCTGACTTTC. This sequence encodes CASSLETGANVLTF.

This chain uses TRBV28 with TRBJ1-2; 9 nucleotides align to TRBD1. Germline V gene lookup returns CDR1 MDHEN and CDR2 SYDVKM. Trimming took 4 bases from V and 4 from J; bases not matched to a gene: 7. This CDR3 spans 15 amino acids. The chain's CDR3 is CASSSPGQGSYGYTF. As DNA, the CDR3 is TGTGCCAGCAGTTCTCCGGGACAGGGTAGCTATGGCTACACCTTC.

The rearrangement links TRBV12-2 to TRBJ2-5; TRBD2, the D gene given by the table, was not confirmed from the DNA. TRBV12-2 is flagged as a pseudogene. The CDR3 extends over 19 amino acids. The CDR3 here is CASRLEGVLAGGPGETQYF. CDR3 bases: TGTGCAAGTCGCTTAGAGGGGGTGCTAGCGGGAGGGCCTGGGGAGACCCAGTACTTC.

This sequence joins TRBV2 and TRBJ2-7, with D uncertain. The germline V gene encodes CDR1 SNHLY and CDR2 FYNNEI. This CDR3 has 12 amino acids. V was clipped by 1 base and J by 7 bases, with 8 bases between them. The CDR3 region is CASSEESREQYF. CDR3 DNA: TGTGCCAGCAGTGAAGAATCGAGGGAGCAGTACTTC.

In this sample, this clone turned up once. The gene calls are TRBV5-4 and TRBJ1-1, with D perhaps TRBD1 (5 bases). Germline CDR1 reads SGHNT; CDR2 reads YYREEE (reference sequence). The CDR3 is made up of 13 amino acids. V shed 4 bases and J shed 2 bases, with 9 bases lying between them. The CDR3 DNA reads as TGTGCCAGCAGCCAGGACACCAACACTGAAGCTTTCTTT. It codes for CASSQDTNTEAFF.

The V and J genes are TRBV5-1 and TRBJ2-5, with D perhaps TRBD1 or TRBD2 (7 bases each). The CDR3 has 13 residues. V lost 6 bases and J 7 bases, leaving 16 bases between the germline ends. The germline CDR1 and CDR2 sequences are SGHRS and YFSETQ. The DNA of the CDR3 is TGCGCCAGCAACGGGGAGGGGGCCGGGACCCAGTACTTC. Amino acids: CASNGEGAGTQYF.

The chain combines TRBV25-1 with TRBJ1-1; D is unresolved. The CDR3 has 14 residues. The V and J ends lost 3 bases and 0 bases respectively, with 8 bases between them. Germline CDR1 reads MGHDK; CDR2 reads SYGVNS. CDR3 nucleotides: TGTGCCAGCAGTGATCCACAGTTGAACACTGAAGCTTTCTTT. Its translation is CASSDPQLNTEAFF. The full variable domain, completed using reference TRBV25-1 and TRBJ1-1, is EADIYQTPRYLVIGTGKKITLECSQTMGHDKMYWYQQDPGMELHLIHYSYGVNSTEKGDLSSESTVSRIRTEHFPLTLESARPSHTSQYLCASSDPQLNTEAFFGQGTRLTVV.

The sample holds one count of this clone. The chain is built from TRBV18 and TRBJ1-1; 7 nucleotides agree with TRBD1. With 5 bases clipped from V and 5 bases from J, the junction kept 8 bases outside the gene matches. The germline CDR1 and CDR2 sequences are KGHSH and LQKENI. The CDR3 extends over 14 amino acids. The CDR3 reads CASSENRGWTEAFF. In nucleotides, the CDR3 is TGTGCCAGCTCAGAGAACAGGGGTTGGACTGAAGCTTTCTTT. Combining the CDR3 with reference TRBV18 and TRBJ1-1 gives the whole variable domain NAGVMQNPRHLVRRRGQEARLRCSPMKGHSHVYWYRQLPEEGLKFMVYLQKENIIDESGMPKERFSAEFPKEGPSILRIQQVVRGDSAAYFCASSENRGWTEAFFGQGTRLTVV.

The table lists this clone with a count of one. V gene TRBV5-4 combines with J gene TRBJ2-7, with D uncertain. This CDR3 spans 14 amino acids. Trimming took 0 bases from V and 0 from J, leaving 7 bases between them. Germline CDR1 and CDR2: SGHNT and YYREEE (reference sequence). The CDR3 spells CASSLAVSSYEQYF. The CDR3 DNA is TGTGCCAGCAGCTTGGCAGTGAGCTCCTACGAGCAGTACTTC.

This chain uses TRBV5-1 with TRBJ1-5, with a tentative D call TRBD1 (5 bases). V was clipped by 1 base and J by 2 bases, with 10 bases between them. There are 15 residues in the CDR3. The germline V gene has CDR1 SGHRS and CDR2 YFSETQ. For the CDR3, the DNA is TGCGCCAGCAGCTTGACGGGGGTGGGCAATCAGCCCCAGCATTTT. Its protein product is CASSLTGVGNQPQHF.

J is TRBJ1-6 and V is TRBV11-2; D not certain. Germline V gene sequence: CDR1 SGHAT, CDR2 FQNNGV. The CDR3 contains 13 residues. Deletions cut 4 bases from V and 7 bases from J, with 8 bases between. Written as DNA, the CDR3 is TGTGCCAGCAGCTACGATAGGAATTCACCCCTCCACTTT. It encodes CASSYDRNSPLHF.

This clone was detected a few times. This sequence joins TRBV9 and TRBJ2-5, with a tentative D call TRBD2 (6 bases). The V gene lost 0 bases and the J gene lost 3 bases, with 12 bases spanning the gap. CDR1 is SGDLS and CDR2 is YYNGEE in the germline V gene. This CDR3 spans 15 amino acids. The CDR3 DNA reads as TGTGCCAGCAGCGTAGGGCGGGGAAACGAAGAGACCCAGTACTTC. Its protein is CASSVGRGNEETQYF.

The chain combines TRBV28 with TRBJ2-7; D remains unclear. The CDR3 sequence is 14 residues long. The V end lost 7 bases, the J end lost 1 base, and 14 bases lay between the germline ends. Looked up from germline, CDR1 is MDHEN and CDR2 is SYDVKM. The CDR3 coding sequence is TGTGCCAGCACGGATGGTGTATGGTCCTACGAGCAGTACTTC. Residues: CASTDGVWSYEQYF. The whole variable domain, filled in from reference TRBV28 and TRBJ2-7, reads DVKVTQSSRYLVKRTGEKVFLECVQDMDHENMFWYRQDPGLGLRLIYFSYDVKMKEKGDIPEGYSVSREKKERFSLILESASTNQTSMYLCASTDGVWSYEQYFGPGTRLTVT.

The V and J genes are TRBV29-1 and TRBJ2-7; TRBD1 matches at 12 bases. The CDR3 extends over 13 amino acids. J lost 6 bases, V lost 6 bases, and 6 bases had no gene match. Germline V gives CDR1 SQVTM, CDR2 ANQGSEA. The CDR3, as DNA: TGCAGCGTCCCGGGACAGGGGGCAGGCGAGCAGTACTTC. This gives the protein CSVPGQGAGEQYF.

This clone was recorded a few times. The chain combines TRBV19 with TRBJ1-1, with unresolved D. Germline assignment: CDR1 LNHDA and CDR2 SQIVND (reference sequence). The length of the CDR3 is 14 residues. V was pared by 6 bases and J by 1 base, with 12 bases between. The CDR3 reads CASRDRISNTEAFF. CDR3 nucleotides: TGTGCCAGTAGGGACCGAATTTCGAACACTGAAGCTTTCTTT.